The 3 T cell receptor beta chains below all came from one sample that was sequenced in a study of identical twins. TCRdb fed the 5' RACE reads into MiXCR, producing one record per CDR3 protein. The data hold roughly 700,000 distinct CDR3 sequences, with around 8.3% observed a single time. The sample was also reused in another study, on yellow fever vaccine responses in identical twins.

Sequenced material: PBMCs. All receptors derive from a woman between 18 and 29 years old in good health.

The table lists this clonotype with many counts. CDR3 loop: CASSSDYRHPNTGELFF. DNA for the CDR3: TGTGCCAGCAGCTCCGACTACAGGCATCCGAACACCGGGGAGCTGTTTTTT. The rearrangement joins TRBV7-9 to TRBJ2-2; D may be TRBD1 or TRBD2 (5 bases each). The CDR3 covers 17 residues. V was shortened by 4 bases and J by 0 bases, with 15 bases between the two germline ends. CDR1 and CDR2 from the germline V gene are SEHNR and FQNEAQ (reference sequence).

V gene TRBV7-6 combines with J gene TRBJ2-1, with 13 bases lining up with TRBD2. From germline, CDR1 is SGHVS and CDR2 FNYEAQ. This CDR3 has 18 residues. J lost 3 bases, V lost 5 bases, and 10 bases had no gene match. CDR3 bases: TGTGCCAGCAGCCCTCGACTAGCGGGGGGTCCCAACTACAATGAGCAGTTCTTC. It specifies CASSPRLAGGPNYNEQFF.

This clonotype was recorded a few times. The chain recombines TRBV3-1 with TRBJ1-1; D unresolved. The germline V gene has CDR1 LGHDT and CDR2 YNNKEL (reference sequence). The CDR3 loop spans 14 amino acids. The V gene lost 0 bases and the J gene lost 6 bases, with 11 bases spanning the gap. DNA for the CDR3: TGTGCCAGCAGCCAAGACATCCGGTGGGCTGAAGCTTTCTTT. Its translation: CASSQDIRWAEAFF. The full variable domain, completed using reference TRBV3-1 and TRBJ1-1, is DTAVSQTPKYLVTQMGNDKSIKCEQNLGHDTMYWYKQDSKKFLKIMFSYNNKELIINETVPNRFSPKSPDKAHLNLHINSLELGDSAVYFCASSQDIRWAEAFFGQGTRLTVV.